The 6 T cell receptor beta chains below all came from one sample that was sequenced in a study of cytomegalovirus exposure and HLA in healthy donors. 13 Jbeta primers and 60 Vbeta primers were used for the PCR. TCRdb's copy holds only in-frame clones and misses some; the assay was immunoSEQ multiplex PCR. The sample has around 190,000 clones, over 70% seen once. Sequenced sample: PBMCs. These receptors came from a woman aged 25 to 39 in good health and CMV-seropositive.

The CDR3 DNA follows: TGTGCCAGCAGTTGGACTAGCGGGAGGAATGAGCAGTTCTTC. It is translated as CASSWTSGRNEQFF. The chain couples TRBV28 to TRBJ2-1; 14 bases are shared with TRBD2. The CDR3 length is 14 residues. The germline V gene has CDR1 MDHEN and CDR2 SYDVKM. V lost 4 bases and J lost 7; bases outside the gene matches: 0.

The table lists this clone with a few counts. This chain uses TRBV6-5 with TRBJ2-7, with 8 bases identical to TRBD2. CDR3 length equals 15 residues. Looked up from germline, CDR1 is MNHEY and CDR2 is SVGAGI. Losses at the gene ends were 2 bases for V and 3 bases for J; bases not matched to a gene: 6. The CDR3, as DNA: TGTGCCAGCAGTTACGGTCCGGGAGGGTACTACGAGCAGTACTTC. Its translation: CASSYGPGGYYEQYF.

The chain has TRBV11-2 and TRBJ2-1; TRBD2 matches 9 bases. CDR1 is SGHAT, CDR2 FQNNGV, per germline. With V trimmed by 5 bases and J by 4 bases, 6 bases remained unmatched. This CDR3 has 15 amino acids. The CDR3 is CASSRREGGYNEQFF. CDR3 DNA: TGTGCCAGCAGCCGGCGGGAGGGGGGTTACAATGAGCAGTTCTTC.

V usage is TRBV5-1 and J usage is TRBJ2-1, with D tentatively TRBD2 (5 bases). V lost 0 bases, J lost 2 bases, and 9 bases lay in between. This CDR3 contains 15 residues. In germline, CDR1 is SGHRS, CDR2 YFSETQ. The CDR3 region has the DNA TGCGCCAGCAGCTTGGGTCGGGGAACCTACAATGAGCAGTTCTTC. Protein: CASSLGRGTYNEQFF.

This clone was detected only a few times. The rearrangement uses TRBV7-8 and TRBJ2-5, with D uncertain. CDR1 is SGHVS and CDR2 is FQNEAQ in the germline V gene. With 6 bases removed from V and 2 bases from J, the gap between germline ends came to 25 bases. The CDR3 runs to 18 residues. In nucleotides, the CDR3 is TGTGCCAGCAGTATTAGAACCCTTCCCTCCTCAGGACAAGAGACCCAGTACTTC. It encodes CASSIRTLPSSGQETQYF.

Concerning this clone: The junction and the germline gene differ at one end; a read error may be behind it. The chain employs TRBV7-9 and TRBJ2-2, with TRBD1 matching 9 bases. Germline CDR1 and CDR2: SEHNR and FQNEAQ (reference sequence). The CDR3 has 16 amino acids. In DNA, the CDR3 is TGTTCCAGCAGCTTGGCCGGACAGGGGCCAGAGAGGGAGCTGTTTTTT. Its translation is CSSSLAGQGPERELFF.